This paragraph covers one T cell receptor beta chain sequence. Its antigen remains unidentified. Systemic immunosuppression or autoimmune disease history was grounds to exclude patients. Patients had blood sampled at baseline and again on cycle 4 day 1 and cycle 7 day 1. The sample belongs to a study of OX40 agonist ivuxolimab in advanced cancers. Findings of the study overall: Mean expanded clone counts were higher in CD8+ than CD4+ T cells. Certain nonresponding patients likewise had low normalized T-cell clonal expansion.

The protocol was immunoSEQ multiplex PCR, while the TCRdb copy is restricted to in-frame clones and leaves out a portion. Of about 73,000 clones listed, around 88% are singletons. This TCR was recovered from an adult with an advanced solid tumor such as melanoma, head and neck, liver or kidney cancer. The material sequenced was CD4+ or CD8+ T cells sorted from blood, taken in a trial of the OX40 agonist ivuxolimab.

This CDR3 reads CASSVGMGSYNEQFF. In DNA form, the CDR3 reads TGTGCCAGCAGCGTAGGTATGGGGTCCTACAATGAGCAGTTCTTC. The gene calls are TRBV9 and TRBJ2-1; no reliable D call. Germline values: CDR1 SGDLS, CDR2 YYNGEE. Trimming removed 0 bases at V and 1 base at J, with 8 bases between. The CDR3 is 15 amino acids.